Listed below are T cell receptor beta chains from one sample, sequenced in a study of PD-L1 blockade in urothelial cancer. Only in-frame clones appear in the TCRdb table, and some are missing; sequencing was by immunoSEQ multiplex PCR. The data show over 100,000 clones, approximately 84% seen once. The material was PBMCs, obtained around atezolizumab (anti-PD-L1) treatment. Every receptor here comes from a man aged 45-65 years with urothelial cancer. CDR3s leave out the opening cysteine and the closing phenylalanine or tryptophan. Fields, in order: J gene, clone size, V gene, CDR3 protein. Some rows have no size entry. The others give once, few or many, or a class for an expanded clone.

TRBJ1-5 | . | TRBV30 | AWSVRGVGNQPQH
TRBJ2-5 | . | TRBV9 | ASSTDGLATQETQY
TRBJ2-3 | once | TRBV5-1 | ASSPGGLAGGGSDTQY
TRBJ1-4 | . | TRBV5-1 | ASSQDRAGNEKLF
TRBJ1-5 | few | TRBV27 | ASSLRTGGFQPQH
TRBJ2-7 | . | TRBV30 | AWRLTGTSSLKQY
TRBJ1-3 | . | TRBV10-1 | ASSASEVSSGNTIY
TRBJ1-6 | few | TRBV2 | ASSERTGGFNSPLH
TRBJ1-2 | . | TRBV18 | ASIALPGQGRSYT
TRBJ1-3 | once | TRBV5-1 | ASRTGDGNTIY
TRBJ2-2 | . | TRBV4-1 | ASSPLANTGELF
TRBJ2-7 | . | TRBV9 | ASSVQPGAGEQY
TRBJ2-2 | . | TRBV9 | ASSVEGAGARPLF
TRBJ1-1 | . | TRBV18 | ASSLGNTEAF
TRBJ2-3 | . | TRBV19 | ASHPTGGDTQY
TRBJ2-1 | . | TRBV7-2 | ASSFPLGQHNEQF
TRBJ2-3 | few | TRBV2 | ASSVDSKDTQY
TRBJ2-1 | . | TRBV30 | AWSRGSYNEQF
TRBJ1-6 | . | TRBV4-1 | ASSQATGEMTPLH
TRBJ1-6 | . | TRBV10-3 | AISRDTGNSPLH
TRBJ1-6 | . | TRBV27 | ASSLGQSSYNSPLH
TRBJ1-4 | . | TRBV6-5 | ASTPTGRHEKLF
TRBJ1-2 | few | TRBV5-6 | ASSNRGQGGYT
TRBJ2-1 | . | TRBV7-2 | ASSASTSGLSNEQF
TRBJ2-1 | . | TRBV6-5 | ASKYSGYGNEQF
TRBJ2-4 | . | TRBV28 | ASRLTSGSSRKNIQY
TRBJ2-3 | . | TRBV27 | ASSLPGVTDTQY
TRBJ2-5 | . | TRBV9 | ASSVAGGNKETQY
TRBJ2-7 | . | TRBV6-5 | ASSRTSGRYEQY
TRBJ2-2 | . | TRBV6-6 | ASNEEQTKAGELF
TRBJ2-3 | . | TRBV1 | TSSQDSGTSGRTSTDTQY
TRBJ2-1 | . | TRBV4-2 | ASSQEGHNEQF
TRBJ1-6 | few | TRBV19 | ASSIQGANSPLH
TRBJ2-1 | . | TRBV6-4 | ASSLPGLAGGRAPHEQF
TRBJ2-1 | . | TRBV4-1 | ASAHLGLATHNEQF
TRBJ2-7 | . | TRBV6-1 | ASRASQVTIYEQY
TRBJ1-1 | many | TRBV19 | ASISTSRGSDTEAF
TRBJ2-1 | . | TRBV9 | ASSVDYWTSGNNEQF
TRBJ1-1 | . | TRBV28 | ASSLPRTGRGNGAEAF
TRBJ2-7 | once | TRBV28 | ASRRQATYEQY
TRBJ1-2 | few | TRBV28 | ASSLNSYGYT
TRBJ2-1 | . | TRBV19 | ASSRGRDGNEQF
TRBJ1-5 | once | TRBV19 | ASNKARVSNQPQH
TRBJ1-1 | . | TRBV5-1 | ASIQNTEAF
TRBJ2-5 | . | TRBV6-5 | ASKGSSGRPETQY
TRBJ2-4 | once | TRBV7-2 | ASSSGQGVNIQY